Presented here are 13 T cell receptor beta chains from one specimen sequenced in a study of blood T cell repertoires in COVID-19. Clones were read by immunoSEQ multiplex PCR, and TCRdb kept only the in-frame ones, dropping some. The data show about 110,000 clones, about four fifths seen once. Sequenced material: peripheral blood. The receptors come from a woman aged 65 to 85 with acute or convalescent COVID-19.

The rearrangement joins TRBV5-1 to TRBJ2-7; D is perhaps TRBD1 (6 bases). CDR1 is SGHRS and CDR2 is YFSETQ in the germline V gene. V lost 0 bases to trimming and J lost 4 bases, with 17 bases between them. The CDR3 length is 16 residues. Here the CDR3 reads CASSLEGDPSGYEQYF. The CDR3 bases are TGCGCCAGCAGCTTGGAGGGGGACCCAAGTGGATACGAGCAGTACTTC.

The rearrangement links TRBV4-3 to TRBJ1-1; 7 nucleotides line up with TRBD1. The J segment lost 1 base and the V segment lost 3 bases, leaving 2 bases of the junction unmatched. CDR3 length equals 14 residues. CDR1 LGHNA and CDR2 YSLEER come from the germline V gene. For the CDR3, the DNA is TGCGCCAGCAGCCAGGGACAGAAGAACACTGAAGCTTTCTTT. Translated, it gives CASSQGQKNTEAFF.

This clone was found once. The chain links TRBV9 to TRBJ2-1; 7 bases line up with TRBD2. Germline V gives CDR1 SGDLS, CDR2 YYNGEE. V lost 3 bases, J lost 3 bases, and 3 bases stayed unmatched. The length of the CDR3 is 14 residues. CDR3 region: CASSASGDYNEQFF. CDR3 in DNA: TGTGCCAGCAGCGCCAGCGGGGACTACAATGAGCAGTTCTTC.

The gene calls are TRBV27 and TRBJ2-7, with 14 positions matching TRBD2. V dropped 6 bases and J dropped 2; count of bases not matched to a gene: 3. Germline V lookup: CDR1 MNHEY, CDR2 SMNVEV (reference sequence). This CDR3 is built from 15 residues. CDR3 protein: CASSRLAGGPYEQYF. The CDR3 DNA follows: TGTGCCAGCAGCCGACTAGCGGGAGGGCCCTACGAGCAGTACTTC.

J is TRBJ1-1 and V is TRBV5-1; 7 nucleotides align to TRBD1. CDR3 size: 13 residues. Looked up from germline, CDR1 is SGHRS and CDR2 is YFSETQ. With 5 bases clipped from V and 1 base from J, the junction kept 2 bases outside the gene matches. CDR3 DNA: TGCGCCAGCAGGAGGGGGCCGAACACTGAAGCTTTCTTT. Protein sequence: CASRRGPNTEAFF.

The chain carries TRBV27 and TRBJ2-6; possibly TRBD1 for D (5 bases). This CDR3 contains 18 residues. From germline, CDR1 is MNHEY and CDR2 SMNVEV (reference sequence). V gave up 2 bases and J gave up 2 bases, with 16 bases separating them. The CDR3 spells CASSLLQGLLTGANVLTF. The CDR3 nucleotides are TGTGCCAGCAGTTTACTCCAGGGCCTCCTTACTGGGGCCAACGTCCTGACTTTC.

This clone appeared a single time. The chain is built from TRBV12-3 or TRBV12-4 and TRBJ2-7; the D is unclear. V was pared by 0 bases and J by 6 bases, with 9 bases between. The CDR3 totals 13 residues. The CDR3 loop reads CASSLALFREQYV. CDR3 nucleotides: TGTGCCAGCAGTTTAGCCCTCTTCCGCGAGCAGTACGTC.

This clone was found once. CDR3 nucleotides: TGTGCCAGCAGTTTAGGAGGCAGGGGGCTCGGGAGAGGACGCACAGATACGCAGTATTTT. Protein product: CASSLGGRGLGRGRTDTQYF. The genes are TRBV28 and TRBJ2-3; 8 bases line up with TRBD1. After removal of 2 bases from V and 1 base from J, the junction contained 17 bases not matched to a gene. This CDR3 contains 20 residues. The germline V gene encodes CDR1 MDHEN and CDR2 SYDVKM.

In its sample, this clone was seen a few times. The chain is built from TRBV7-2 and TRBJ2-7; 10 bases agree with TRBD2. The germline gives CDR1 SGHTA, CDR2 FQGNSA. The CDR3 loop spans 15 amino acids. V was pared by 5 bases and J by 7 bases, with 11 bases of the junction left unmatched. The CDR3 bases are TGTGCCAGCAGCCCAACTCTAGCGGGAGCTGAAGAGCAGTACTTC. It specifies CASSPTLAGAEEQYF. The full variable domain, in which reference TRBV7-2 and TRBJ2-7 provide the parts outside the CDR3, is GAGVSQSPSNKVTEKGKDVELRCDPISGHTALYWYRQSLGQGLEFLIYFQGNSAPDKSGLPSDRFSAERTGGSVSTLTIQRTQQEDSAVYLCASSPTLAGAEEQYFGPGTRLTVT.

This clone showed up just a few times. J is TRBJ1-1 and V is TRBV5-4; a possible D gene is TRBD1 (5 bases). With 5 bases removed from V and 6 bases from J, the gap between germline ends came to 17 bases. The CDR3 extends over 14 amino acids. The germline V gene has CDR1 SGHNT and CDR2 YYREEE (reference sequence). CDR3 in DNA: TGTGCCAGCAGTTTTTATGGGGGGGTCCCTGAAGCTTTCTTT. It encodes CASSFYGGVPEAFF.

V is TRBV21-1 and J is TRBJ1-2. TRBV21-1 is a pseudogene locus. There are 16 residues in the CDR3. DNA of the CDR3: TGTGCCAGCAGCAAAGAGGGACTACCACGGGACTATGGCTACACCTTC. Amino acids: CASSKEGLPRDYGYTF.

Here the CDR3 reads CASSQLSGKGYEQYF. For the CDR3, the DNA is TGTGCCAGCAGCCAATTGAGCGGGAAGGGCTACGAGCAGTACTTC. The chain is built from TRBV3-1 (or the pseudogene TRBV3-2) and TRBJ2-7; 7 nucleotides match TRBD2. V dropped 2 bases and J dropped 3; count of bases not matched to a gene: 7. CDR1 and CDR2 (germline): LGHDT, YNNKEL (reference sequence). The CDR3 sequence is 15 residues long.

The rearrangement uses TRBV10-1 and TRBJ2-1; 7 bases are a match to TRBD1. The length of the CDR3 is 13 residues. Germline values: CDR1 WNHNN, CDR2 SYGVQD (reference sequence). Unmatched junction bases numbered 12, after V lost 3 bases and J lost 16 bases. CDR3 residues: CASSELQGSLQFF. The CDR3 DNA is TGCGCCAGCAGTGAATTACAGGGGTCTCTTCAATTCTTC.